This TCR beta chain was captured in a study of blood T cell repertoires in COVID-19. Study details: The samples span acute and convalescent COVID-19 from the United States, Italy and Spain.

Per germline, CDR1 SGHNT and CDR2 YYREEE (reference sequence). The V and J ends lost 4 bases and 6 bases respectively, with 8 bases between them. The CDR3 sequence is 12 residues long. The method was immunoSEQ multiplex PCR; TCRdb's version includes in-frame clones alone and lacks a portion of them. Of 150,000 to 200,000 clones listed, roughly nine tenths are singletons. V gene TRBV5-4 combines with J gene TRBJ2-1; weak D call: TRBD2 (5 bases). Specimen: peripheral blood. This sequence originates from a man aged 18 to 35 who had recovered from COVID-19. The CDR3 spells CASSEGLNEQFF. The CDR3 DNA sequence: TGTGCCAGCAGCGAAGGACTCAATGAGCAGTTCTTC.